The present T cell receptor beta chain was sequenced within a study of blood T cell repertoires in COVID-19. V lost 8 bases and J lost 4, with 17 bases in between. CDR1 and CDR2 from the germline V gene are MNHEY and SVGAGI. The CDR3 spans 14 residues. How the authors handled the data: Estimation of nucleated cell counts was performed using reference gene primer amplification. Assay: immunoSEQ multiplex PCR; the TCRdb copy retains only in-frame clones and omits some. D and trimming were read from the DNA, whereas the V and J calls and clone size are those reported in that table. The sample has roughly 92,000 clones, 86% seen once. This clone was observed a few times.

The TCR originated in a middle-aged man with acute or convalescent COVID-19. The chain recombines TRBV6-5 with TRBJ1-2; D remains ambiguous. What was sequenced was peripheral blood. This chain's CDR3 is CASSLFTQAYGYTF. In DNA, the CDR3 is TGTGCCAGCTCCTTATTCACGCAGGCCTATGGCTACACCTTC.